Shown below are 10 T cell receptor beta chains from a single sample sequenced in a study of blood T cells in healthy people across ages. For the second PCR, which ran for roughly 6 to 12 cycles, a sample-barcoded 5' primer and a J-beta primer mix were used. TCRdb re-derived calls from the 5' RACE reads in MiXCR, one entry per CDR3 protein. Found here are fewer than 700,000 distinct CDR3 sequences, roughly 41% of them singletons; the top ten hold 30%. The sequencing input was blood. These receptors originate from a man older than 75 in good health.

The table lists this clonotype with many counts. The junction and the germline gene differ at one end; a read error may be behind it. V usage is TRBV7-2 and J usage is TRBJ2-7, with D possibly TRBD2 on 5 matching bases. In germline, CDR1 is SGHTA, CDR2 FQGNSA. The CDR3 extends over 13 amino acids. CDR3 bases: TGCGCCAGCAGCTTTTCGGGGTCCTACGAGCAGTACTTC. This gives the protein CASSFSGSYEQYF.

As concerns this clonotype: This may stem from a read error, because a much larger clone lies one nucleotide away. This rearrangement joins TRBV4-2 to TRBJ2-5; 10 nucleotides agree with TRBD2. With 1 base clipped from V and 2 bases from J, the junction kept 13 bases outside the gene matches. This CDR3 contains 19 residues. Germline lookup yields CDR1 LGHNA and CDR2 YNFKEQ. CDR3 coding DNA: TGTGCCAGCAGCCAAGGGGGGGCTAGCGGGGGCCTTACTCAAGAGACCCAGTACTTC. Its translation: CASSQGGASGGLTQETQYF.

The chain uses TRBV4-2 and TRBJ2-7, with TRBD1 matching over 8 bases. The CDR3 is made up of 16 amino acids. J was trimmed by 5 bases and V by 1 base; bases with no gene match: 10. Germline CDR1 and CDR2: LGHNA and YNFKEQ. The CDR3 reads CASSQGTGTGHNEQYF. Here the CDR3 DNA reads TGTGCCAGCAGCCAAGGAACCGGGACAGGTCACAACGAGCAGTACTTC.

At least ten counts were recorded for this clonotype. V gene TRBV9 combines with J gene TRBJ2-6, with unresolved D. Trimming took off 3 bases at V and 1 base at J, with 2 bases between the two ends. Per germline, CDR1 SGDLS and CDR2 YYNGEE. This CDR3 has 13 residues. CDR3 in DNA: TGTGCCAGCAGCGAGTCTGGGGCCAACGTCCTGACTTTC. Amino acid sequence: CASSESGANVLTF.

The rearrangement joins TRBV4-3 to TRBJ2-7, with 12 bases aligning to TRBD1. The trim removed 1 base at V and 6 bases at J, leaving 7 bases unmatched. Looked up from germline, CDR1 is LGHNA and CDR2 is YSLEER. CDR3 length equals 16 residues. The CDR3 sequence: CASSQVGGTGGAEQYF. For the CDR3, the DNA is TGCGCCAGCAGCCAAGTTGGAGGGACAGGGGGCGCCGAGCAGTACTTC.

The CDR3, as DNA: TGTGCCAGCAGTCCCTCCGGGACAGTGCTATACGAGCAGTACTTC. It codes for CASSPSGTVLYEQYF. J is TRBJ2-4 and V is TRBV12-3 or TRBV12-4; 7 bases match TRBD1. The J call may be mistaken, given a closer DNA end match to TRBJ2-7. The CDR3 loop spans 15 amino acids.

The table lists this clonotype with many counts. J is TRBJ2-3 and V is TRBV29-1; TRBD2 agrees at 11 bases. Germline CDR1 reads SQVTM; CDR2 reads ANQGSEA. V shed 5 bases, J shed 8 bases, and the junction held 6 bases outside the gene matches. The CDR3 runs 13 residues. CDR3 residues: CSVSLAGDGTQYF. CDR3 in DNA: TGCAGCGTTTCACTAGCGGGAGACGGTACGCAGTATTTT.

V gene TRBV7-2 combines with J gene TRBJ1-1; D is perhaps TRBD1 (6 bases). Trimming left V 2 bases short and J 0 bases short, with 10 bases between. CDR3 length: 15 amino acids. Germline CDR1 is SGHTA and CDR2 is FQGNSA. The CDR3: CASSLRGWMNTEAFF. The CDR3 nucleotides read TGTGCCAGCAGCTTAAGGGGGTGGATGAACACTGAAGCTTTCTTT. Using reference TRBV7-2 and TRBJ1-1 for the parts outside the CDR3, the full variable domain is GAGVSQSPSNKVTEKGKDVELRCDPISGHTALYWYRQSLGQGLEFLIYFQGNSAPDKSGLPSDRFSAERTGGSVSTLTIQRTQQEDSAVYLCASSLRGWMNTEAFFGQGTRLTVV.

The V and J genes are TRBV28 and TRBJ2-5; the match to TRBD1 covers 9 bases. The CDR3 consists of 16 residues. J lost 2 bases, V lost 11 bases, and 15 bases had no gene match. Germline assignment: CDR1 MDHEN and CDR2 SYDVKM. The CDR3 DNA reads as TGTGCCTGCCTGCGGGACAGGGCGAATTGGCAAGAGACCCAGTACTTC. It codes for CACLRDRANWQETQYF.

About this clonotype itself: This may arise from a read error, as a much more abundant clone is one base away. This chain links TRBV10-3 with TRBJ2-1; D is undetermined. CDR1 is ENHRY, CDR2 SYGVKD, per germline. V lost 0 bases and J lost 10, with 10 bases in between. CDR3 length equals 13 residues. The CDR3 here is CAISESVGYEQFF. CDR3 nucleotide sequence: TGTGCCATCAGTGAGTCGGTGGGGTACGAGCAGTTCTTC.